The present entry profiles one TCR beta chain with its context. Each CDR3 protein gets one entry after TCRdb re-called the 5' RACE reads with MiXCR. The sample holds around 250,000 distinct CDR3 sequences, 6.5% seen once. This entry is derived from a study of identical twins. CDR1 SEHNR and CDR2 FQNEAQ come from the germline V gene (reference sequence). The CDR3 length is 12 residues. V was clipped by 7 bases and J by 6 bases; unmatched bases: 2. These data were also filed under a second study, of T cells expressing NK-cell markers.

The sequence derives from a woman aged 18-29 years in good health. The chain couples TRBV7-9 to TRBJ2-7; 11 positions agree with TRBD2. Sequenced material: CD8+ T cells sorted from blood. DNA for the CDR3: TGTGCCAGCATCCTAGCGGGGGGCGAGCAGTACTTC. Encoded protein: CASILAGGEQYF. Full variable domain (rest looked up from reference TRBV7-9 and TRBJ2-7): DTGVSQNPRHKITKRGQNVTFRCDPISEHNRLYWYRQTLGQGPEFLTYFQNEAQLEKSRLLSDRFSAERPKGSFSTLEIQRTEQGDSAMYLCASILAGGEQYFGPGTRLTVT.